A selection of T cell receptor beta chains follows, all from one sample in a study of cytomegalovirus exposure and HLA in healthy donors. Assay used: immunoSEQ multiplex PCR; TCRdb lists only in-frame clones, some missing. The sample holds some 200,000 clones; about 12% are singletons and the top ten take 7.5% to 10%. The sample comprised PBMCs. The source of these receptors is a man aged 45-60 years in good health and CMV-seropositive. CDR3s include the opening cysteine and the closing phenylalanine or tryptophan. The D gene is left open where the match is weak. Where a row states a size, it is once, few, many or the class of an expanded clone; other rows omit it.

>once|TRBV11-2|TRBD2|TRBJ2-5
TGTGCCAGCAGAAACGCGGGGACTAGCGGGGCGGGGGAGACCCAGTACTTC
CASRNAGTSGAGETQYF
>NA|TRBV19|NA|TRBJ1-5
TGTGCCAGTAGTATCCGGGGGGCCCATCAGCCCCAGCATTTT
CASSIRGAHQPQHF
>few|TRBV29-1|TRBD2|TRBJ2-3
TGCAGCACCACGGGGGGGCAAATAGATACGCAGTATTTT
CSTTGGQIDTQYF
>NA|TRBV9|NA|TRBJ2-3
TGTGCCAGCAGCCCCCGGGGAGCAGTAAGCCCAGATACGCAGTATTTT
CASSPRGAVSPDTQYF
>NA|TRBV18|NA|TRBJ1-5
TGTGCCAGCTCACCACAGCCGGGATCTAGCAATCAGCCCCAGCATTTT
CASSPQPGSSNQPQHF
>few|TRBV19|NA|TRBJ2-5
TGTGCCAGTAGTGTCAGGGCCCCCAATGGGGAGACCCAGTACTTC
CASSVRAPNGETQYF
>few|TRBV5-1|TRBD1|TRBJ1-2
TGCGCCAGCAGCTCCGGACAGGCCGTCTCCTATGGCTACACCTTC
CASSSGQAVSYGYTF
>few|TRBV28|TRBD1|TRBJ1-2
TGTGCCAGCAGTTTATCGACAGGGGACGGTGGCTACACCTTC
CASSLSTGDGGYTF
>few|TRBV11-2|NA|TRBJ1-6
TGTGCCAGCAGCTTAATAACAGCATATAATTCACCCCTCCACTTT
CASSLITAYNSPLHF
>NA|TRBV19|NA|TRBJ1-2
TGTGCCAGTAGCCAAAGGCGCGGGATAGGGGTCTACACCTTC
CASSQRRGIGVYTF